A selection of T cell receptor beta chains follows, all from one sample in a study of tumor-infiltrating lymphocytes in primary liver carcinoma. TCRdb reprocessed the multiplex PCR reads with MiXCR, giving one entry per CDR3 protein. The sample holds nearly 45,000 distinct CDR3 sequences, about three quarters seen once. The material sequenced was liver tumor tissue from sampling region 2. All receptors derive from a man in his forties with primary liver carcinoma and hepatitis B virus infection. CDR3s include the opening cysteine and the closing phenylalanine or tryptophan. The D gene is left open where the match is weak. Clone size is shown for a subset of rows, as once, few, many or a class of expanded clone.

D | J | length | V | size | DNA | CDR3
. | TRBJ2-2 | 12 | TRBV29-1 | . | TGCAGTGTTATGGCAGGTATCGGGGAGCTGTTTTTT | CSVMAGIGELFF
. | TRBJ1-5 | 15 | TRBV7-6 | many | TGTGCCAGCAGCTTAGCGCCGACAGGAGGGTTGCCCCAGCATTTT | CASSLAPTGGLPQHF
. | TRBJ2-2 | 11 | TRBV5-5 | . | TGTGCCAGTAACTTGTCCGGGGAGCTGTTTTTT | CASNLSGELFF
. | TRBJ2-7 | 13 | TRBV6-2/TRBV6-3 | few | TGTGCCAACAGCTCAGGGGGGGACTACGAGCAGTACTTC | CANSSGGDYEQYF
TRBD2 | TRBJ2-2 | 16 | TRBV20-1 | . | TGCAGTGCTCATCGAATGACTAGCGGGAGAAAGGGGGAGCTGTTTTTT | CSAHRMTSGRKGELFF
. | TRBJ2-3 | 12 | TRBV10-2 | . | TGCCCCAGCAGTGTAGACAGCGATGCGCAGTATTTT | CPSSVDSDAQYF
. | TRBJ2-5 | 15 | TRBV5-4 | . | TGTGCCAGCAGCATGCCCGAGGGGAGGAAAGAGACTCAGTACTTC | CASSMPEGRKETQYF
. | TRBJ2-7 | 13 | TRBV4-1 | . | TGCGCCAGCAGCCAAGGCTACTGGTACGAGCAGTACTTC | CASSQGYWYEQYF
TRBD1 | TRBJ2-7 | 12 | TRBV29-1 | medium-sized | TGCAGCGTTGAAGACGGGACAGGTGAGCAGTACTTC | CSVEDGTGEQYF
. | TRBJ2-5 | 14 | TRBV12-3/TRBV12-4 | . | TGTGCCAACGCTTTTTCAGGGAATGAGGAGACCCAGTATTTC | CANAFSGNEETQYF
. | TRBJ2-7 | 12 | TRBV7-8 | . | TGTGCCAGCAGCCCCGGGGGTGACGAGCAGTATTTC | CASSPGGDEQYF
. | TRBJ1-1 | 14 | TRBV29-1 | . | TGCAGCGTTGAATCCACAGCCATGAACACTGAAGCTTTCTTT | CSVESTAMNTEAFF
. | TRBJ1-4 | 13 | TRBV29-1 | few | TGCAGCGTGATGGGGAGTAGGGGTGAAAAACTGTTCTTT | CSVMGSRGEKLFF
. | TRBJ1-1 | 14 | TRBV12-3/TRBV12-4 | once | TGTGCCAGCGGGAGAACAGGTTCGAACACTGAAGCTTGCTTT | CASGRTGSNTEACF